This T cell receptor (beta chain) was obtained from a study of cytomegalovirus exposure and HLA in healthy donors (dated by TCRdb to about 2017). At the level of the whole study: An earlier analysis of some 620 of the donors reported 276 Gb of sequence data and 100 million to 120 million unique TCR beta sequences obtained from around 190 million T cells. An early release that covered about 640 HLA-typed donors contained approximately 300 gigabases of sequencing data and tens of millions of unique TCR sequences. The genetic ancestry cluster associated with self-reported Caucasian donors included about 81% of the approximately 410 genotyped donors. The study aimed to test whether cataloging public T cell receptors could reveal signatures of past pathogen exposure. The study used immunosequencing to profile the T cell repertoires of around 600 subjects and linked those repertoires to cytomegalovirus serostatus. Along with the approximately 650-subject first cohort, a separate validation cohort of about 110 different subjects was used. To predict cytomegalovirus infection status, the study brought together high-throughput TCR immunosequencing, statistical association of individual TCRs with disease status, and machine learning. In a later analysis, previously published TCR beta repertoires from 550 to 700 donors were re-analyzed and high-resolution HLA genotyping was added so that TCR occurrence patterns could be studied. The later analysis used no new phenotypic data to find candidate immune exposures, relying instead on TCR beta sequences and their occurrence across donors. In an earlier analysis of about 590 of the donors, high-throughput TCR beta sequencing was used to judge whether each TCR beta V gene segment behaved as functional or pseudogenic. Donor age, sex, ethnicity and CMV serostatus were collected together with the repertoire data. In a later genetic analysis, genome-wide SNP genotypes for about 55% of the roughly 700 donors were used, and that subset was treated as a discovery cohort. Every discovery cohort repertoire had been produced on one sequencing platform. Class I and class II HLA loci were covered by the typing at four-digit resolution. The number of donors typed differed by locus, with 629-630 for A, B, C, DRB1 and DQB1, 522 for DQA1, approximately 580 for DPA1, and roughly 450 for DPB1. Because of strong linkage in the cohort, 5 or 6 DR-DQ haplotypes were treated as single units for association and clustering. Among around 400 genotyped donors of the cohort, an average of around 240,000 unique TCR beta nucleotide sequences was sequenced per donor, of which about 20% were non-productive.

Concerning this clone itself: Its specific antigen is unknown. Within one base of it there is no much larger clone, and no base qualities were kept.

The cohort comprised 710 or so healthy bone marrow donors. Cohort members were all nominally healthy when sampled, although unrecorded immune exposures were likely present. The donor tested CMV seropositive and was one of the 289 seropositive cohort members. Every donor gave a peripheral blood sample, and the peripheral blood mononuclear cells from that sample were used for TCR beta sequencing. The Qiagen DNeasy Blood Extraction Kit was used to extract genomic DNA from the blood cell samples. Reading from cysteine to phenylalanine, the CDR3 counts 16 amino acids. Only the CDR3 portion is preserved as DNA: 48 bases, with reading frame beginning at the first base. V sheds 5 bases and J sheds 8 bases, leaving 19 bases between their ends. As encoded in the germline V gene, CDR1 is SGHTA while CDR2 is FQGNSA. The library was obtained by the immunoSEQ multiplex PCR assay. A mixture of 60 forward primers for TCR Vbeta segments and 13 reverse primers for TCR Jbeta segments was used in the multiplex PCR. Amplification of the CDR3 region of rearranged TCR beta genes was performed with a multiplex PCR assay on genomic DNA. On the Illumina HiSeq System, the amplified TCR beta libraries were sequenced as 87-base-pair reads. The study's processing was this. In a later analysis, approximately 74 million unique TCR beta chains were counted across the approximately 670 repertoires, and roughly 11 million of these chains were shared by at least two donors. Raw reads were error-corrected and collapsed into unique sequences with a nearest-neighbor algorithm that merged closely related sequences to remove PCR and sequencing errors. To assign V, D and J gene segments, CDR3 sequences were aligned to IMGT reference sequences. For a sequence to be retained, a match of at least six nucleotides was required to both a V gene segment and a J gene segment. A rearrangement counted as productive if the CDR3 had no stop codons and remained in frame with V and J, and every other rearrangement counted as non-productive. Following IMGT convention, CDR3 was defined as the stretch from the second conserved V-encoded cysteine to the conserved J-encoded phenylalanine. The earlier analysis of about 530 of the donors excluded any sequence lacking an unambiguous match to a single V gene segment. An earlier analysis of a few hundred of the donors called V segments functional above 56.7% productive rearrangements and segregating when the between-donor standard deviation exceeded 5%. A statistical classification framework was built for diagnosing cytomegalovirus status from the catalog of TCR beta chain sequences. V and J gene assignment, in a later analysis, came from comparing TCR nucleotide sequences with IMGT/GENE-DB human TR gene sequences. The TCRdist pipeline was used in a later analysis to assign CDR3 sequences and most-parsimonious VDJ recombination scenarios. In a later analysis, every TCR beta chain was defined by the combination of its CDR3 amino acid sequence and its V-gene family, and reads without a unique V-gene family were dropped. A later analysis removed 450 to 600 highly shared, low-generation-probability nucleotide sequences to deal with suspected cross-contamination and a sequencing artifact. A later analysis calculated a clonal expansion index for each public chain from normalized within-repertoire ranks of inferred template counts. In a later analysis, generation probabilities were computed with a VDJ recombination model fitted to out-of-frame rearrangements, and the resulting probabilities were checked against IGoR. In a later analysis, hypergeometric tests were used to score TCR-TCR, TCR-HLA and TCR-CMV co-occurrence, with a repertoire-size bias correction applied to TCR pairs. To estimate false discovery rates, a later analysis permuted the HLA or CMV assignments 20 times. In a later analysis, co-occurring TCRs were grouped using DBSCAN, and TCRdist sequence similarity was added for clustering within HLA-allele-positive subsets. Repertoires with fewer than 30,000 or more than 120,000 public chains were left out of co-occurrence clustering, as were about 5 repertoires with anomalous nucleotide sharing. TCRdb provides this immuneACCESS table in a form limited to in-frame rearrangements. Some clones are lacking; in checked studies, under half of them reflect an unresolved V gene, and why the rest are absent is not known. V and J calls and clone size follow that table, whereas D and trimming were derived from the DNA. Within this sample are approximately 40,000 clones, with roughly 90% of them counted one time only. Of the sample, approximately 10% falls within the top ten clones.

Results the study describes overall, beyond this receptor: Linkage disequilibrium might explain the correlated functional status among segregating V segments, but an unknown experimental factor could not be excluded. According to a later genetic analysis, donors in an Asian-associated ancestry cluster had fewer N-insertions in productive TCRs than the approximately 630-donor mean. The presence/absence analyses assumed that sequencing depth was roughly uniform across donors, and that assumption may not be true. In a later analysis, 16,951 TCR beta sequences were associated with specific HLA alleles at a false discovery rate of 0.05. A group of highly shared sequence variants was considered likely to be a technical artifact of the sequencing pipeline. A later genetic analysis associated a missense DCLRE1C variant with V-gene and J-gene trimming of TCR beta chains, and an independent cohort replicated the association. According to a later analysis, TCR association rates differed among HLA loci, with DRB1 alleles showing the most associated TCRs and HLA-C alleles showing the fewest. A further reported finding was that TCR beta sequences accurately predicted the HLA-A and HLA-B alleles for most subjects in the first cohort. Because counts were too low, some 17 rarely observed V segments, including chromosome 9 orphons, were left out of the earlier analysis of 587 of the donors. HLA typing was unavailable for some donors at each locus, so association tests used only the typed subset. According to a later analysis, parvovirus B19, influenza, CMV and Epstein-Barr virus appeared linked to several top co-occurrence clusters. In both the original and validation cohorts, the classifier was reported to diagnose cytomegalovirus status with high specificity and sensitivity. For the cohort, immune exposure information was limited to CMV serostatus. An earlier analysis of some 560 of the donors showed that most TCR beta V segments appeared in productive rearrangements either about 87% or about 30% of the time, which broadly matched IMGT annotations. In the study, 150 to 200 TCR beta chains were listed as associated with cytomegalovirus. Compared with equally common non-associated chains, HLA-associated TCR beta chains in a later analysis were more clonally expanded and had lower generation probabilities. When HLA alleles, especially DR and DQ, strongly co-occurred, TCR associations were difficult to assign to individual alleles. The 87-base-pair reads could not distinguish some IMGT-functional V segments, including TRBV6-2 and TRBV6-3, so those segments were excluded. It was suggested by the authors that the approach could potentially be generalized to other disease states and immunological phenotypes. The cohort was sequenced for TCR beta chains only, and without alpha or paired-chain data the features that could be detected were limited. Across donors, most TCR sequences were observed very rarely, whereas some public TCRs were present in many individuals. A few of the identified cytomegalovirus-associated TCR beta chains were confirmed in vitro to be specific for cytomegalovirus antigens. Most CMV-associated TCR beta chains appeared to be HLA-restricted in a later analysis, and the HLA associations seemed to be driven largely by CMV exposure.

Sequenced material: PBMCs. The receptor comes from a woman aged 40-49 years in good health and CMV-seropositive. The rearrangement joined TRBV7-2 to TRBJ1-6; a weak D assignment points to TRBD1 (5 bases agree). The CDR3 is CASSPSGTPTHSPLHF. The DNA sequence is TGTGCCAGCAGCCCCTCCGGGACTCCAACCCATTCACCCCTCCACTTT.